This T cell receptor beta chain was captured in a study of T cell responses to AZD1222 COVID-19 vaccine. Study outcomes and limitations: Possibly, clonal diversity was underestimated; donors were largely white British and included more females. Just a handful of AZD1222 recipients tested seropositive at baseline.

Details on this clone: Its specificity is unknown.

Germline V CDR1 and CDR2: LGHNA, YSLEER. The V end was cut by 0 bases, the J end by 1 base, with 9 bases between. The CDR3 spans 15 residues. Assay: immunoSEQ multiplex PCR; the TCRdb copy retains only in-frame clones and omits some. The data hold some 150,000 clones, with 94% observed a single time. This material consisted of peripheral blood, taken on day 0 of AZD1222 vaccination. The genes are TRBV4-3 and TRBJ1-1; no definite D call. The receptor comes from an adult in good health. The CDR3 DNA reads TGCGCCAGCAGCCAAGATCGGCGGGGGAACACTGAAGCTTTCTTT. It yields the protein CASSQDRRGNTEAFF.